This T cell receptor (beta chain) is drawn from a study of PD-L1 blockade in urothelial cancer. Study-wide context: Males with bladder-origin urothelial cancer made up about 90% of the roughly 30 patients. Samples of blood were analyzed 3 weeks (second dose) and 6 weeks after treatment start.

The protocol was immunoSEQ multiplex PCR, while the TCRdb copy is restricted to in-frame clones and leaves out a portion. The data show roughly 40,000 clones, just over 90% seen once. CDR3 size: 16 residues. In germline, CDR1 is SGHRS, CDR2 YFSETQ. Between the trimmed V and J ends, which lost 0 bases and 7 bases, there was a span of 16 bases. The time point: pretreatment peripheral blood. Patients were diagnosed with urothelial carcinoma, either locally advanced or metastatic. Here the sequenced sample was PBMCs, taken around atezolizumab (anti-PD-L1) treatment. V and J are TRBV5-1 and TRBJ2-2; TRBD1 is a possible D gene (6 bases). This sequence was found in a woman aged 55-69 years with urothelial cancer. The chain's CDR3 is CASSLVAQGLSGELFF. The CDR3 DNA is TGCGCCAGCAGCTTGGTGGCACAGGGTCTAAGCGGGGAGCTGTTTTTT.